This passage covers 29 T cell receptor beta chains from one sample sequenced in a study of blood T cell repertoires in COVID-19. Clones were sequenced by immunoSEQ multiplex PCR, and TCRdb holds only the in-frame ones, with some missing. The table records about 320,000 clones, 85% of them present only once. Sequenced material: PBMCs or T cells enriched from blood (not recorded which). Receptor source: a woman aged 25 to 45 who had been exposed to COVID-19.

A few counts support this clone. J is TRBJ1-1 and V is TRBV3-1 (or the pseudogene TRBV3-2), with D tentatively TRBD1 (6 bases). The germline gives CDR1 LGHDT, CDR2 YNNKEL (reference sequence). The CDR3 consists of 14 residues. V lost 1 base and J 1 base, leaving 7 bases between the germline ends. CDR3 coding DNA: TGTGCCAGCAGCCAAGCGGACAGGAACACTGAAGCTTTCTTT. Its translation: CASSQADRNTEAFF.

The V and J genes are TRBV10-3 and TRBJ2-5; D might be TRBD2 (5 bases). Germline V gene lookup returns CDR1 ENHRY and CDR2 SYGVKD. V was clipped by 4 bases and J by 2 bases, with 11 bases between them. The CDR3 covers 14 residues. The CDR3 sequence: CAISAGSEQETQYF. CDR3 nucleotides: TGTGCCATCAGTGCGGGTAGCGAGCAAGAGACCCAGTACTTC.

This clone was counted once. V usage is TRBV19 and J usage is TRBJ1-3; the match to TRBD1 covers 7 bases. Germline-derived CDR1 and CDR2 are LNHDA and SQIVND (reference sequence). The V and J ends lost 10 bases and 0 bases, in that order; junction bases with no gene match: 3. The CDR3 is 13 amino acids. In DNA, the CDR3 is TGTGCCAAGACAGGGAGCTCTGGAAACACCATATATTTT. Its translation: CAKTGSSGNTIYF.

CDR3 residues: CASSSDRGRGETQYF. The DNA of the CDR3 is TGTGCCAGCAGCTCGGACAGGGGAAGGGGAGAGACCCAGTACTTC. This chain links TRBV11-3 with TRBJ2-5; 9 nucleotides line up with TRBD1. V was pared by 4 bases and J by 4 bases, with 7 bases of the junction left unmatched. This CDR3 is built from 15 residues. Per the germline V gene, CDR1 is SGHNT and CDR2 is YENEEA. Complete variable domain (other parts from reference TRBV11-3 and TRBJ2-5): EAGVVQSPRYKIIEKKQPVAFWCNPISGHNTLYWYLQNLGQGPELLIRYENEEAVDDSQLPKDRFSAERLKGVDSTLKIQPAELGDSAVYLCASSSDRGRGETQYFGPGTRLLVL.

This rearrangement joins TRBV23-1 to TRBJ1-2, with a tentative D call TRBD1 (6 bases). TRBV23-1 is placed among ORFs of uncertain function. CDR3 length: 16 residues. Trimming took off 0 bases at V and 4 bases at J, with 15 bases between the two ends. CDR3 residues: CASSQSRWGHGYGYTF. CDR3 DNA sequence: TGCGCCAGCAGTCAATCGAGGTGGGGGCACGGCTATGGCTACACCTTC.

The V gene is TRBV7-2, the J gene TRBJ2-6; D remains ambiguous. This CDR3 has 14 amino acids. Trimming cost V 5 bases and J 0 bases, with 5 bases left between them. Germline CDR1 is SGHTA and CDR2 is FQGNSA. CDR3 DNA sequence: TGTGCCAGCAGCAGCGACTCTGGGGCCAACGTCCTGACTTTC. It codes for CASSSDSGANVLTF.

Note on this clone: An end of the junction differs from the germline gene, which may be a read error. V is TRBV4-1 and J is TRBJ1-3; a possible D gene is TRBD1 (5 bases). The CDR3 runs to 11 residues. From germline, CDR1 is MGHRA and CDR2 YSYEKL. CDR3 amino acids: CASSQGGTRTF. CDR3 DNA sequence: TGCGCCAGCAGCCAAGGGGGCACCCGGACCTTT.

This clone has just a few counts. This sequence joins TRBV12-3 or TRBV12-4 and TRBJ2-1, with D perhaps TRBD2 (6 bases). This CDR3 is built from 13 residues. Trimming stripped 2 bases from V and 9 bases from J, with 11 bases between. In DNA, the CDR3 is TGTGCCAGCAGTTTACGGGGGACCGGTGAGCAGTTCTTC. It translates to CASSLRGTGEQFF.

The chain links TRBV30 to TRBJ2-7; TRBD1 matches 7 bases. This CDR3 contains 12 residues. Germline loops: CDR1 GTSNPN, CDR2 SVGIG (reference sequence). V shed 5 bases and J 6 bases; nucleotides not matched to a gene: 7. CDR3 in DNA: TGTGCCTGGGACAGGGATAGGTCCGAGCAGTACTTC. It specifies CAWDRDRSEQYF. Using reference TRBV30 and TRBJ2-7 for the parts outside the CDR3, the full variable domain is SQTIHQWPATLVQPVGSPLSLECTVEGTSNPNLYWYRQAAGRGLQLLFYSVGIGQISSEVPQNLSASRPQDRQFILSSKKLLLSDSGFYLCAWDRDRSEQYFGPGTRLTVT.

The CDR3: CAISPDYRETQYF. The CDR3 DNA reads TGTGCCATCAGTCCGGACTATAGAGAGACCCAGTACTTC. The V and J genes are TRBV10-3 and TRBJ2-5; D possibly corresponds to TRBD2 (6 bases). Germline V gives CDR1 ENHRY, CDR2 SYGVKD. The CDR3 covers 13 residues. The V and J ends lost 5 bases and 4 bases respectively, with 11 bases between them.

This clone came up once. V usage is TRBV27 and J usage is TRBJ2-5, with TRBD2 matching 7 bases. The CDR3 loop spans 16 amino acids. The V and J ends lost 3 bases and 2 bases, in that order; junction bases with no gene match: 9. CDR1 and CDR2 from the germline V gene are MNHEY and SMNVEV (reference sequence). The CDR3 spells CASSFARELRQETQYF. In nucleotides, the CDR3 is TGTGCCAGCAGTTTCGCGCGGGAGCTGAGGCAAGAGACCCAGTACTTC.

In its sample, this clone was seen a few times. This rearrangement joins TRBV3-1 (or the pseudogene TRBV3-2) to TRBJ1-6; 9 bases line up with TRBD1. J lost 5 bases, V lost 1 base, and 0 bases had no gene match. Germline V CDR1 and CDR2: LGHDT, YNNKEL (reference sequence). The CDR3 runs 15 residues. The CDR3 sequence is CASSQGDRDNSPLHF. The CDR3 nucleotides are TGTGCCAGCAGCCAAGGGGACAGGGATAATTCACCCCTCCACTTT.

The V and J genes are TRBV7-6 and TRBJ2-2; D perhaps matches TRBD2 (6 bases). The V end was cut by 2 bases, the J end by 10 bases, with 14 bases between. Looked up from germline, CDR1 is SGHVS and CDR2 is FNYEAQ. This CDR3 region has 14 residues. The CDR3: CASSLLGGIEELFF. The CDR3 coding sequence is TGTGCCAGCAGCTTATTAGGCGGGATCGAGGAGCTGTTTTTT.

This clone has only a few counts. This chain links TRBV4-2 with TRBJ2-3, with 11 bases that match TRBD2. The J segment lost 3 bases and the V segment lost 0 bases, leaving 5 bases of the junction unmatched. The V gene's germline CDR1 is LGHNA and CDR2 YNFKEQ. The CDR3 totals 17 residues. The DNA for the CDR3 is TGTGCCAGCAGCCAAGACGCTAGCGGGAGGAAAACAGATACGCAGTATTTT. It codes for CASSQDASGRKTDTQYF.

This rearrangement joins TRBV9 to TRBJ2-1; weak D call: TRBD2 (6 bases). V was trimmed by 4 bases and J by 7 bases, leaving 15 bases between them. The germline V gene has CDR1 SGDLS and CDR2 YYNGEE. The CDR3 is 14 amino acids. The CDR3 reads CASSLRPAGNEQFF. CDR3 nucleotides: TGTGCCAGCAGCCTGAGACCCGCGGGGAATGAGCAGTTCTTC.

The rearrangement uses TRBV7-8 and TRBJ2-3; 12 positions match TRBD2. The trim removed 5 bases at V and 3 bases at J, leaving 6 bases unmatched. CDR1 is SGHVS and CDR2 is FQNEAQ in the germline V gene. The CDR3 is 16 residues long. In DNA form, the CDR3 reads TGTGCCAGCAGCGTGACTAGCGGGAGTCGAACAGATACGCAGTATTTT. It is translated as CASSVTSGSRTDTQYF.

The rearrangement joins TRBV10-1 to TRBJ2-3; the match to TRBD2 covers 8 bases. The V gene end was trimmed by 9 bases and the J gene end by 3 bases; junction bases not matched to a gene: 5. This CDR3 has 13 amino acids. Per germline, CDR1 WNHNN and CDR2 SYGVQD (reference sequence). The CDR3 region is CASSGDGTDTQYF. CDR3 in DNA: TGCGCCAGTAGCGGGGATGGGACAGATACGCAGTATTTT.

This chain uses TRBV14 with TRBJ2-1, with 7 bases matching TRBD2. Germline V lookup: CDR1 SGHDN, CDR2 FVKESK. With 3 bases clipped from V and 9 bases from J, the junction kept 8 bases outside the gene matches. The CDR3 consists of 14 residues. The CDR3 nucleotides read TGTGCCAGCAGCCATTTTGCGGGGGAGGGTGAGCAGTTCTTC. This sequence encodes CASSHFAGEGEQFF.

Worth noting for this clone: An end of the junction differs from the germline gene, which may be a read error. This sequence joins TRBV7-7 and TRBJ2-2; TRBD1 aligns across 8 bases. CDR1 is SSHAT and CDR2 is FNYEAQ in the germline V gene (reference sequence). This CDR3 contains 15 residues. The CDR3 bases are TGTGCTAGCAGCGGCGGACAGGGAAACACCGGGGAGCTGTTTTTT. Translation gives CASSGGQGNTGELFF.

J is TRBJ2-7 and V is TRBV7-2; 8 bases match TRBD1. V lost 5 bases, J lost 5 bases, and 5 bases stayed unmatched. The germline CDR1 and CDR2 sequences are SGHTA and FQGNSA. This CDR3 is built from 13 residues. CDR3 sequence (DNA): TGTGCCAGCAGCCTCTGGACAGGGAACGAGCAGTACTTC. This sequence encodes CASSLWTGNEQYF.

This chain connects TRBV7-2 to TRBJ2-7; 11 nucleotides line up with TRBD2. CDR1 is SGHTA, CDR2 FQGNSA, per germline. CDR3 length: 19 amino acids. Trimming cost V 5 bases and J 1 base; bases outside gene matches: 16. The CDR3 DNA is TGTGCCAGCAGCCATAGTCGGTCCGGGACTAGCGGCAAATCCTACGAGCAGTACTTC. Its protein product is CASSHSRSGTSGKSYEQYF.

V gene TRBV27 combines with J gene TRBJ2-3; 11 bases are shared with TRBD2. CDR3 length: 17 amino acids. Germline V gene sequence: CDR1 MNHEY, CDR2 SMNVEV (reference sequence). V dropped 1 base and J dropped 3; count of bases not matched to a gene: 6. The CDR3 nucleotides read TGTGCCAGCAGTTTATTACTAGCGGGAGAGGGGACAGATACGCAGTATTTT. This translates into CASSLLLAGEGTDTQYF.

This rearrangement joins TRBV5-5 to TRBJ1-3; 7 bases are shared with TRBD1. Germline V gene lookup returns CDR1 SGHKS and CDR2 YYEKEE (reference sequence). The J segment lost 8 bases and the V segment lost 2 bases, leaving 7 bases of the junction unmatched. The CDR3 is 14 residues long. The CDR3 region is CASSFRLGTDTIYF. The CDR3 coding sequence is TGTGCCAGCAGCTTTCGGTTGGGGACAGACACCATATATTTT.

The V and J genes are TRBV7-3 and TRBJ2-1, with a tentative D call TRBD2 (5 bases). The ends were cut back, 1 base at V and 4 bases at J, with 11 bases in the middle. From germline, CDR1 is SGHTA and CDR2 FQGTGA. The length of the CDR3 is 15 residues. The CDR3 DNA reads TGTGCCAGCAGCTTAAGAGGGAATAGTTACAATGAGCAGTTCTTC. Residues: CASSLRGNSYNEQFF.

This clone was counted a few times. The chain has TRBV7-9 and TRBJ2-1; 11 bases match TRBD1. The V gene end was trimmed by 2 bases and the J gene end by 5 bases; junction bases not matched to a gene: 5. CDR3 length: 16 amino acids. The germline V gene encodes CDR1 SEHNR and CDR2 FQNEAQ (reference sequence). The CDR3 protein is CASSLPDRGQDNEQFF. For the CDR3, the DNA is TGTGCCAGCAGCTTACCGGACAGGGGGCAAGACAATGAGCAGTTCTTC.

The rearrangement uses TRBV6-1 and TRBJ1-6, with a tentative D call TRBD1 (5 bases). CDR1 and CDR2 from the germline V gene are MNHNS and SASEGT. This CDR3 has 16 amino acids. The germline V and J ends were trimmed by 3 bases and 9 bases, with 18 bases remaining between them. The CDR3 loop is CASSELITGSGSPLHF. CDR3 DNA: TGTGCCAGCAGTGAGCTCATTACAGGATCGGGTTCACCCCTCCACTTT.

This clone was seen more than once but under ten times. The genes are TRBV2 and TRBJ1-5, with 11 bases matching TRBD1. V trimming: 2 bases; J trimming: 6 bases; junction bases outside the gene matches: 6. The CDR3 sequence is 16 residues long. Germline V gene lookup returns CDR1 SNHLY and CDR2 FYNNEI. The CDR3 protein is CASSEWGQGVSQPQHF. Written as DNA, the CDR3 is TGTGCCAGCAGTGAATGGGGACAGGGGGTTAGTCAGCCCCAGCATTTT. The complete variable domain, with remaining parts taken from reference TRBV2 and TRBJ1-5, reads EPEVTQTPSHQVTQMGQEVILRCVPISNHLYFYWYRQILGQKVEFLVSFYNNEISEKSEIFDDQFSVERPDGSNFTLKIRSTKLEDSAMYFCASSEWGQGVSQPQHFGDGTRLSIL.

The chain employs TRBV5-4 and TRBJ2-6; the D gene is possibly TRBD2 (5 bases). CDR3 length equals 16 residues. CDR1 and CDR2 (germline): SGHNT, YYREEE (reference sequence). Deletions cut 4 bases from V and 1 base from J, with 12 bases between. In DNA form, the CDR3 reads TGTGCCAGCAGCCCTCCGGGAAGGTCTGGGGCCAACGTCCTGACTTTC. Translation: CASSPPGRSGANVLTF.

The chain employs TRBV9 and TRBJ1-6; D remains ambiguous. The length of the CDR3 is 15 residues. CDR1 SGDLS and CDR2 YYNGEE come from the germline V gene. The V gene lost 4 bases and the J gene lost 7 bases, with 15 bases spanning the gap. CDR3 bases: TGTGCCAGCAGCCCCCTGGGAGAGTTAAATTCACCCCTCCACTTT. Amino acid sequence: CASSPLGELNSPLHF.